The 18 T cell receptor beta chains given below trace back to one sample, sequenced in a study of CD8+CD57+ T cells in acquired aplastic anemia. Flow cytometry had shown expanded CD8+CD57+ cells in the patients chosen for sequencing. TCR beta VDJ combinations and CDR3 sequences were profiled from genomic DNA. TCRdb ran MiXCR on the reads and lists one entry per CDR3 protein. This sample has 200,000 or so distinct CDR3 sequences; roughly half occur once, and the top ten carry around a tenth. The specimen sequenced was sorted CD4+, CD8+, or CD8+CD57+ T cells (not recorded which) from PBMCs. These receptors all come from a human donor with aplastic anemia.

This clonotype has more than one count but fewer than ten. The chain employs TRBV20-1 and TRBJ1-1; D not resolved. The V and J ends lost 3 bases and 0 bases respectively, with 14 bases between them. The CDR3 spans 15 residues. CDR1 and CDR2 from the germline V gene are DFQATT and SNEGSKA (reference sequence). The DNA of the CDR3 is TGCAGTGCTAGCGGCACACCTTTTATGAACACTGAAGCTTTCTTT. It yields the protein CSASGTPFMNTEAFF.

This chain uses TRBV2 with TRBJ2-7, with D hard to call. The CDR3 contains 14 residues. Per germline, CDR1 SNHLY and CDR2 FYNNEI. V dropped 3 bases and J dropped 1 base, with 10 bases sitting between them. Here the CDR3 DNA reads TGTGCCAGCAGTGACTTCAGCGAGTCCTACGAGCAGTACTTC. Encoded protein: CASSDFSESYEQYF.

A remark on this clonotype: Compared with germline, one end of the junction differs, possibly owing to a read error. The chain employs TRBV10-3 and TRBJ2-1; maybe TRBD1 (6 bases). The germline V gene has CDR1 ENHRY and CDR2 SYGVKD. This CDR3 comprises 17 residues. Written as DNA, the CDR3 is TGTGCCAGCAGTTACTTCAGGGGTGGCCTAACCTACAATGAGCAGTTCTTC. Its translation is CASSYFRGGLTYNEQFF.

At least ten counts were recorded for this clonotype. This chain links TRBV4-2 with TRBJ2-7, with TRBD2 identical over 14 bases. Germline CDR1 is LGHNA and CDR2 is YNFKEQ. The CDR3 sequence is 19 residues long. V lost 1 base to trimming and J lost 4 bases; unmatched junction nucleotides: 12. The CDR3 reads CASSQGGLAGVGRGYEQYF. Written as DNA, the CDR3 is TGTGCCAGCAGCCAAGGGGGACTAGCGGGGGTGGGCCGCGGTTACGAGCAGTACTTC.

A single count supports this clonotype. The CDR3 protein is CAISERRGETQYF. In DNA, the CDR3 is TGTGCCATCAGTGAACGCAGGGGAGAGACCCAGTACTTC. The chain recombines TRBV10-3 with TRBJ2-5; D is perhaps TRBD1 (6 bases). This CDR3 is 13 amino acids long. Trimming shortened V by 3 bases and J by 4 bases, and 9 bases separated the two germline ends. Germline CDR1 is ENHRY and CDR2 is SYGVKD.

In regard to this clonotype: This may come from a read error, since a much larger clone is one base off. J is TRBJ2-1 and V is TRBV11-2; no clear D gene. Germline values: CDR1 SGHAT, CDR2 FQNNGV. Trimming cost V 4 bases and J 0 bases, with 10 bases left between them. This CDR3 spans 15 amino acids. CDR3 loop: CASSSRRASYNEQFF. CDR3 in DNA: TGTGCCAGCAGCTCGCGACGCGCCTCCTACAATGAGCAGTTCTTC.

The V gene is TRBV15, the J gene TRBJ2-7, with D perhaps matching TRBD1 (6 bases). CDR3 length: 14 amino acids. V was cut by 5 bases and J by 2 bases, with 13 bases left in between. Germline CDR1 LNHNV, CDR2 YYDKDF (reference sequence). CDR3 sequence (DNA): TGTGCCACCAGCTTACGGACAGACACCTACGAGCAGTACTTC. Amino acids: CATSLRTDTYEQYF.

This clonotype appeared many times. The CDR3 loop is CASSLVDGEQYF. CDR3 DNA: TGCGCCAGCAGCTTGGTTGACGGCGAGCAGTACTTC. This chain joins TRBV5-1 and TRBJ2-7; D gene ambiguous. V lost 0 bases and J lost 6, with 7 bases in between. This CDR3 has 12 amino acids. The germline V gene encodes CDR1 SGHRS and CDR2 YFSETQ.

This clonotype was detected ten times or more. A much bigger clone sits one base away, suggesting this may be a read error. The V call is TRBV7-9, the J call TRBJ1-2, with unresolved D. The CDR3 loop spans 13 amino acids. Germline V gives CDR1 SEHNR, CDR2 FQNEAQ (reference sequence). The CDR3 nucleotides read TGTGCCAGCAGCTTAGACCGAAACTATGGCTACGCCTTC. It encodes CASSLDRNYGYAF.

In this sample, this clonotype turned up many times. V usage is TRBV7-8 and J usage is TRBJ2-2; 7 bases map to TRBD2. V lost 4 bases to trimming and J lost 7 bases; unmatched junction nucleotides: 12. The germline V gene has CDR1 SGHVS and CDR2 FQNEAQ. CDR3 length: 16 residues. CDR3 amino acids: CASSYWVGERGGELFF. The CDR3 DNA is TGTGCCAGCAGCTATTGGGTTGGGGAGCGGGGCGGGGAGCTGTTTTTT.

The chain carries TRBV20-1 and TRBJ1-5, with TRBD1 matching 8 bases. Germline V gives CDR1 DFQATT, CDR2 SNEGSKA (reference sequence). J lost 6 bases, V lost 3 bases, and 10 bases had no gene match. The CDR3 totals 15 residues. The DNA for the CDR3 is TGCAGTGCTAGGGAGACAGGGGAAAGTGGTCAGCCCCAGCATTTT. Its protein product is CSARETGESGQPQHF.

This clonotype was seen many times. The J gene is TRBJ2-5, the V gene TRBV20-1; 8 positions agree with TRBD1. The CDR3 spans 13 residues. CDR1 is DFQATT, CDR2 SNEGSKA, per germline (reference sequence). J was trimmed by 4 bases and V by 6 bases; bases with no gene match: 7. Here the CDR3 DNA reads TGCAGTGCAAGCAGGGGGCTTTTAGAGACCCAGTACTTC. Residues: CSASRGLLETQYF.

The chain has TRBV2 and TRBJ2-3; TRBD2 matches 8 bases. CDR1 is SNHLY, CDR2 FYNNEI, per germline. The V and J ends lost 7 bases and 1 base, in that order; junction bases with no gene match: 4. The CDR3 is 14 amino acids. CDR3 DNA: TGTGCCAGCAAAACGACTAGCGGCACAGATACGCAGTATTTT. The encoded protein is CASKTTSGTDTQYF.

CDR3 sequence (DNA): TGCAGCGTTGAGGGCAGGGGAGGCTCTGGAAACACCATATATTTT. Its protein is CSVEGRGGSGNTIYF. The V gene is TRBV29-1, the J gene TRBJ1-3, with a tentative D call TRBD1 (6 bases). This CDR3 is 15 amino acids long. CDR1 is SQVTM, CDR2 ANQGSEA, per germline. The V end lost 3 bases, the J end lost 0 bases, and 12 bases lay between the germline ends.

A single count supports this clonotype. As DNA, the CDR3 is TGTGCCAGTAGTATAGCGACAGCCCTCAATCAGCCCCAGCATTTT. Its translation: CASSIATALNQPQHF. The V gene is TRBV19, the J gene TRBJ1-5; D might be TRBD1 (5 bases). The CDR3 loop spans 15 amino acids. CDR1 is LNHDA, CDR2 SQIVND, per germline (reference sequence). The germline V and J ends were trimmed by 1 base and 3 bases, with 10 bases remaining between them.

The V call is TRBV2, the J call TRBJ1-2; 7 bases align to TRBD1. CDR3 length: 12 residues. V lost 5 bases to trimming and J lost 8 bases; unmatched junction nucleotides: 5. Germline CDR1 SNHLY, CDR2 FYNNEI. In nucleotides, the CDR3 is TGTGCCAGCAGTTACACAGGGGCGGGCTACACCTTC. Encoded protein: CASSYTGAGYTF.

This sequence joins TRBV18 and TRBJ1-5; no firm D call. Germline V lookup: CDR1 KGHSH, CDR2 LQKENI. The CDR3 spans 13 residues. Trimming removed 4 bases at V and 4 bases at J, with 8 bases between. CDR3 region: CASSQIKNQPQHF. The CDR3 DNA is TGTGCCAGCTCACAGATCAAGAATCAGCCCCAGCATTTT.

The J gene is TRBJ1-5, the V gene TRBV19; D might be TRBD1 (6 bases). Germline loops: CDR1 LNHDA, CDR2 SQIVND (reference sequence). Between the trimmed V and J ends, which lost 3 bases and 5 bases, there was a span of 14 bases. The CDR3 spans 15 residues. CDR3 loop: CASSITAGVDQPQHF. CDR3 sequence (DNA): TGTGCCAGTAGTATCACGGCAGGGGTCGATCAGCCCCAGCATTTT.